Reported below is one T cell receptor beta chain. This sample was taken from a study of shared clonotypes between healthy human individuals. The CDR3 totals 17 residues. Unmatched junction bases numbered 4, after V lost 2 bases and J lost 1 base. Germline V gene lookup returns CDR1 MNHEY and CDR2 SMNVEV (reference sequence). Researchers divided each subset's genomic DNA evenly across several immunoSEQ plates. Data came from immunoSEQ multiplex PCR; TCRdb stores just in-frame clones and leaves some out. The sample has 600,000 to 700,000 clones; about 80% are singletons. The genes are TRBV27 and TRBJ2-3, with 12 bases that match TRBD2. The receptor was isolated from a young woman in good health. Sequencing input: memory CD4+ T cells sorted from blood. Subset indicated: CD45RA-negative fraction. CDR3 loop: CASSLGLAGGGTDTQYF. The CDR3 bases are TGTGCCAGCAGTTTAGGCCTAGCGGGAGGGGGCACAGATACGCAGTATTTT.